This T cell receptor (beta chain) was observed in a study of T cells after yellow fever vaccination. Study findings and constraints: Once the booster was given, most primary-vaccination clones reappeared, at 95% to 98% for CD4 and 85% to 90% for CD8.

This clonotype has more than one count but fewer than ten. TCRdb processed the 5' RACE reads anew with MiXCR; each CDR3 protein has one entry. The sample has about 85,000 distinct CDR3 sequences; approximately 12% are singletons. The CDR3 runs 12 residues. Germline CDR1 reads SGHDT; CDR2 reads YYEEEE. V lost 3 bases and J lost 1, with 5 bases in between. This sample comprised CD8+ T cells not binding an NS4B(214-222) dextramer, sorted from PBMCs, obtained roughly 20 days after the first yellow fever vaccination. This receptor was obtained from a young man who received the YFV17D yellow fever vaccine. The chain employs TRBV5-6 and TRBJ2-7; D not certain. The CDR3 spells CASSSPSYEQYF. CDR3 bases: TGTGCCAGCAGCTCTCCTTCCTACGAGCAGTACTTC.